This TCR beta chain appears in the sequencing data of a study of response to subunit inactivated influenza vaccine. General study findings and limits: After each seasonal influenza vaccination, few new T cells are recruited, the authors suggested.

Germline CDR1 is DFQATT and CDR2 is SNEGSKA (reference sequence). The CDR3 consists of 14 residues. V dropped 4 bases and J dropped 1 base, with 11 bases sitting between them. TCRdb re-derived calls from the RT-PCR reads in MiXCR, one entry per CDR3 protein. Of over 400,000 distinct CDR3 sequences listed, 10% to 15% are singletons. Details on this clonotype: Its antigen is unidentified.

Source: PBMCs from blood, taken 35 to 45 days after vaccination. The V call is TRBV20-1, the J call TRBJ2-1, with D uncertain. The receptor was derived from a middle-aged man who received an inactivated influenza vaccine. The CDR3 bases are TGCAGTGCTAAGGTGGCGTCGTCCTACAATGAGCAGTTCTTC. Amino acids: CSAKVASSYNEQFF.